The 21 T cell receptor beta chains below come from one sample, sequenced in a study of CD8+CD57+ T cells in acquired aplastic anemia (dated by TCRdb to the late 2010s). Sequencing was performed on an Illumina HiSeq 2000. Genomic DNA was used as template for profiling of TCR beta VDJ combinations and CDR3 sequences. TCRdb reanalyzed the raw reads on its own, using fastp at Q25 for trimming and MiXCR for clone calling, and kept in-frame beta chains. CDR3 protein duplicates are merged, each entry listing the most common genes and DNA. The sample table shows hundreds of thousands of distinct CDR3 sequences, and about a third are seen once. The ten biggest clones cover roughly 0.8% of the sample. The patients picked for sequencing were ones in whom flow cytometry had shown an expansion of CD8+CD57+ cells. Sequencing was performed on sorted CD4+, CD8+, or CD8+CD57+ T cells (not recorded which) from PBMCs. The source of these receptors is a human donor with aplastic anemia.

In this sample, this clonotype turned up a few times. The gene calls are TRBV20-1 and TRBJ2-3; 9 bases line up with TRBD2. Germline V gene sequence: CDR1 DFQATT, CDR2 SNEGSKA (reference sequence). The CDR3 contains 15 residues. J gave up 3 bases and V 3 bases, and 7 bases lay outside the gene matches. CDR3 amino acids: CSARDLAGRTDTQYF. The CDR3 DNA sequence: TGCAGTGCTAGGGACCTAGCGGGACGGACAGATACGCAGTATTTT.

This chain joins TRBV7-6 and TRBJ1-6; 8 positions agree with TRBD1. Per germline, CDR1 SGHVS and CDR2 FNYEAQ. This CDR3 is 19 amino acids long. Trimming at V came to 2 bases and at J to 6 bases, leaving 15 bases not matched to a gene. DNA of the CDR3: TGTGCCAGCAGCTTACCCCTTAGATCTGGACAGGGTAGTAATTCACCCCTCCACTTT. Translation: CASSLPLRSGQGSNSPLHF.

The rearrangement links TRBV4-1 to TRBJ2-2, with D perhaps TRBD1 or TRBD2 (5 bases each). Germline CDR1 MGHRA, CDR2 YSYEKL. V lost 6 bases and J 5 bases, leaving 22 bases between the germline ends. The CDR3 has 17 amino acids. CDR3 in amino acids: CASRPFQQEARTGELFF. DNA for the CDR3: TGCGCCAGCAGGCCATTTCAACAGGAGGCGCGTACCGGGGAGCTGTTTTTT.

J is TRBJ1-2 and V is TRBV5-6, with TRBD1 as a possible D gene (5 bases). V was clipped by 4 bases and J by 5 bases, with 15 bases between them. CDR1 SGHDT and CDR2 YYEEEE come from the germline V gene. The CDR3 has 14 residues. The CDR3 reads CASSIGTGVYGYTF. The DNA of the CDR3 is TGTGCCAGCAGCATAGGAACAGGCGTTTATGGCTACACCTTC.

In this sample, this clonotype turned up many times. V gene TRBV2 combines with J gene TRBJ1-5, with 7 positions matching TRBD1. In germline, CDR1 is SNHLY, CDR2 FYNNEI. This CDR3 comprises 16 residues. The V and J ends lost 2 bases and 5 bases, in that order; junction bases with no gene match: 9. The CDR3 reads CASSELRGTDYQPQHF. In DNA form, the CDR3 reads TGTGCCAGCAGTGAATTAAGAGGGACAGATTATCAGCCCCAGCATTTT.

The J gene is TRBJ2-1, the V gene TRBV20-1; 11 bases line up with TRBD2. There are 14 residues in the CDR3. Germline values: CDR1 DFQATT, CDR2 SNEGSKA (reference sequence). V lost 0 bases and J lost 6; bases outside the gene matches: 1. The CDR3 region is CSARDLAGGNEQFF. In nucleotides, the CDR3 is TGCAGTGCTAGAGACCTAGCGGGAGGCAATGAGCAGTTCTTC.

The chain recombines TRBV7-7 with TRBJ1-2; unclear D gene. Germline V CDR1 and CDR2: SSHAT, FNYEAQ (reference sequence). The CDR3 has 13 amino acids. CDR3 coding DNA: TGTGCTATCCCCCCAGGAGACTACTATGGCTACACCTTC. Residues: CAIPPGDYYGYTF.

The V and J genes are TRBV10-3 and TRBJ2-7; the D gene is possibly TRBD1 (5 bases). The CDR3 runs to 14 residues. Trimming took 7 bases from V and 0 from J, leaving 13 bases between them. The germline V gene has CDR1 ENHRY and CDR2 SYGVKD. Written as DNA, the CDR3 is TGTGCCATCACCCAAGGGGAAACCTCCTACGAGCAGTACGTC. It encodes CAITQGETSYEQYV.

The chain uses TRBV15 and TRBJ2-3; D may be TRBD2 (6 bases). The V end was cut by 0 bases, the J end by 3 bases, with 13 bases between. Germline assignment: CDR1 LNHNV and CDR2 YYDKDF (reference sequence). The CDR3 contains 16 residues. The CDR3 nucleotides read TGTGCCACCAGCAGAGAGCGGGACCGAGGGACAGATACGCAGTATTTT. Translating it yields CATSRERDRGTDTQYF.

This clonotype has ten or more counts. The chain has TRBV20-1 and TRBJ1-2, with D unresolved. This CDR3 has 11 amino acids. Germline V lookup: CDR1 DFQATT, CDR2 SNEGSKA (reference sequence). Trimming removed 5 bases at V and 1 base at J, with 5 bases between. The CDR3 DNA sequence: TGCAGTGCTGACGGTAACTATGGCTACACCTTC. Residues: CSADGNYGYTF.

This clonotype was observed at least ten times. The CDR3 bases are TGTGCCAGCAAGGGTCAGGGGGGATCTTCCGGTCAGCCCCAGCATTTT. This encodes CASKGQGGSSGQPQHF. The chain combines TRBV2 with TRBJ1-5, with 7 bases matching TRBD1. J lost 6 bases, V lost 7 bases, and 15 bases had no gene match. CDR1 SNHLY and CDR2 FYNNEI come from the germline V gene. The CDR3 has 16 amino acids.

In its sample, this clonotype was seen many times. V usage is TRBV5-1 and J usage is TRBJ1-6; D is undetermined. The CDR3 has 14 residues. CDR1 and CDR2 from the germline V gene are SGHRS and YFSETQ. V lost 0 bases, J lost 5 bases, and 6 bases lay in between. In DNA, the CDR3 is TGCGCCAGCAGCTTGGGACACGATAATTCACCCCTCCACTTT. This translates into CASSLGHDNSPLHF.

In the case of this clonotype: The junction departs from the called germline gene at one end, perhaps through a read error. CDR3 region: CASSIDSGSTATQYF. The CDR3 DNA sequence: TGTGCCAGTAGTATCGACTCAGGGAGTACAGCTACGCAGTATTTT. The V and J genes are TRBV19 and TRBJ2-3; D possibly matches TRBD1 or TRBD2 (5 bases each). The CDR3 has 15 amino acids. Germline V lookup: CDR1 LNHDA, CDR2 SQIVND (reference sequence). Full variable domain (remainder filled in from reference TRBV19 and TRBJ2-3): DGGITQSPKYLFRKEGQNVTLSCEQNLNHDAMYWYRQDPGQGLRLIYYSQIVNDFQKGDIAEGYSVSREKKESFPLTVTSAQKNPTAFYLCASSIDSGSTATQYFGPGTRLTVL.

The V and J genes are TRBV2 and TRBJ2-5; D is uncertain. The germline V gene encodes CDR1 SNHLY and CDR2 FYNNEI. V shed 6 bases and J shed 5 bases, with 16 bases lying between them. The CDR3 consists of 14 residues. The CDR3 spells CASSPGRLWETQYF. DNA of the CDR3: TGTGCCAGCAGCCCCGGGCGACTGTGGGAGACCCAGTACTTC.

This clonotype was picked up a small number of times. The CDR3 region is CASSYFDRNSGNTIYF. The CDR3 DNA reads as TGTGCCAGCAGTTACTTTGACAGGAACTCTGGAAACACCATATATTTT. J is TRBJ1-3 and V is TRBV6-5; weak D call: TRBD1 (6 bases). The CDR3 runs 16 residues. V was pared by 1 base and J by 0 bases, with 10 bases between. Germline-derived CDR1 and CDR2 are MNHEY and SVGAGI.

The chain joins TRBV7-2 to TRBJ1-1; the D is unclear. The CDR3 length is 14 residues. Deletions cut 0 bases from V and 4 bases from J, with 9 bases between. Germline assignment: CDR1 SGHTA and CDR2 FQGNSA. DNA of the CDR3: TGTGCCAGCAGCTTAGCCGGGTTTGGCACTGAAGCTTTCTTT. This translates into CASSLAGFGTEAFF.

The chain has TRBV12-3 or TRBV12-4 and TRBJ2-1; TRBD2 matches 10 bases. The CDR3 loop spans 15 amino acids. J gave up 5 bases and V 2 bases, and 3 bases lay outside the gene matches. The CDR3 coding sequence is TGTGCCAGCAGTTTACTAGCGGGAGCCCACAATGAGCAGTTCTTC. Translation: CASSLLAGAHNEQFF.

V and J are TRBV7-6 and TRBJ2-3; possibly TRBD2 for D (5 bases). V shed 2 bases and J shed 4 bases, with 19 bases lying between them. This CDR3 contains 17 residues. Germline V lookup: CDR1 SGHVS, CDR2 FNYEAQ. In DNA, the CDR3 is TGTGCCAGCAGCTTATTCCCGGGTCTCGGAGGAGCAGATACGCAGTATTTT. Protein: CASSLFPGLGGADTQYF.

The CDR3 nucleotides read TGTGCCAGCAGCTTAGAGCGGCAGGGGGCTGAGACCCAGTACTTC. Translating gives CASSLERQGAETQYF. V and J are TRBV11-2 and TRBJ2-5, with 8 bases fitting TRBD1. Trimming removed 0 bases from V and 5 bases from J; junction bases left unmatched: 5. The CDR3 contains 15 residues. The germline V gene encodes CDR1 SGHAT and CDR2 FQNNGV.

This chain connects TRBV2 to TRBJ2-7; TRBD2 matches at 9 bases. V lost 6 bases to trimming and J lost 7 bases; unmatched junction nucleotides: 13. CDR1 SNHLY and CDR2 FYNNEI come from the germline V gene. This CDR3 has 15 amino acids. CDR3: CASSLTSGKYNEQYF. DNA of the CDR3: TGTGCCAGCAGCCTGACTAGCGGAAAATACAATGAGCAGTACTTC. Combining the CDR3 with reference TRBV2 and TRBJ2-7 gives the whole variable domain EPEVTQTPSHQVTQMGQEVILRCVPISNHLYFYWYRQILGQKVEFLVSFYNNEISEKSEIFDDQFSVERPDGSNFTLKIRSTKLEDSAMYFCASSLTSGKYNEQYFGPGTRLTVT.

The J gene is TRBJ2-3, the V gene TRBV9, with 7 bases aligning to TRBD2. V shed 0 bases and J 5 bases; nucleotides not matched to a gene: 3. The CDR3 contains 14 residues. CDR1 is SGDLS, CDR2 YYNGEE, per germline. CDR3 region: CASSVGGGGDTQYF. CDR3 coding DNA: TGTGCCAGCAGCGTAGGGGGGGGAGGAGATACGCAGTATTTT.